The clone carrying this TCR beta chain was observed a single time. The record originates from a study of blood T cell repertoires in COVID-19. Using immunoSEQ multiplex PCR, the repertoire was profiled, and TCRdb retains in-frame clones only, with some absent. Of about 140,000 clones listed, around nine tenths are singletons. The CDR3 length is 19 residues. The V gene's germline CDR1 is SEHNR and CDR2 FQNEAQ (reference sequence). V was cut by 6 bases and J by 8 bases, with 31 bases left in between. Sequenced sample: peripheral blood. This chain joins TRBV7-9 and TRBJ1-4, with a weak D call TRBD1 (6 bases). This clonotype originated in a woman aged 40-49 years with acute or convalescent COVID-19. CDR3: CASRSPDSFPGHTGEKLFF. CDR3 nucleotide sequence: TGTGCCAGCAGATCGCCGGATTCTTTCCCGGGACATACAGGGGAAAAACTGTTTTTT.